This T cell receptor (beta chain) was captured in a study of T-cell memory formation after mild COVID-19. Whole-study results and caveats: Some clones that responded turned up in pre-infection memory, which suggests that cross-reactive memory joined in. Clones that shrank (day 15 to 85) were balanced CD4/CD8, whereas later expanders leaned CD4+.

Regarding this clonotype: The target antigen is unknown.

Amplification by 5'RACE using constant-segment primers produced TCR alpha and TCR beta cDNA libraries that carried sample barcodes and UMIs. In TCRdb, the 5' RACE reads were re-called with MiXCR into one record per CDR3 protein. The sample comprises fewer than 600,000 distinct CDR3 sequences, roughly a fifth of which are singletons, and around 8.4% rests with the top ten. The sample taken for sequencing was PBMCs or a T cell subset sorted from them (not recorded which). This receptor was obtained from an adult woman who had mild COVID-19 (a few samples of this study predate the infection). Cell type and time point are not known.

CDR3 nucleotides: TGTGCCAGCAGCACAACAGGGGGACCCTACAATGAGCAGTTCTTC. Its protein is CASSTTGGPYNEQFF. V is TRBV7-9 and J is TRBJ2-1; 8 positions agree with TRBD1. The ends lost 5 bases at V and 2 bases at J; junction bases unmatched: 5. Germline loops: CDR1 SEHNR, CDR2 FQNEAQ (reference sequence). The CDR3 loop spans 15 amino acids.